Listed below are T cell receptor beta chains from one sample, sequenced in a study of blood T cell repertoires in COVID-19. Sequencing was performed with immunoSEQ multiplex PCR; in TCRdb, only in-frame clones are kept and a portion is missing. Of roughly 250,000 clones in the sample, around 83% are singletons; the top ten hold about 7.4%. Sequenced material: peripheral blood. The receptors derive from a woman aged 45-59 years with acute or convalescent COVID-19. Both conserved end residues are part of each CDR3. Fields, in order: D gene, V gene, J gene, CDR3 protein. D genes are given only for firm matches.

>TRBD1|TRBV9|TRBJ2-7
CASSLSDRGGYEQYF
>-|TRBV6-5|TRBJ2-1
CASSYSTRSSYNEQFF
>-|TRBV20-1|TRBJ2-7
CSASLGTGAYEQYF
>-|TRBV28|TRBJ1-5
CASSRDSYSNQPQHF
>-|TRBV27|TRBJ1-2
CASLPRPGRYGYTF
>TRBD2|TRBV3-1/TRBV3-2|TRBJ2-5
CASRREGRETQYF
>TRBD2|TRBV19|TRBJ2-4
CASSMFVGGSGYIQYF
>TRBD2|TRBV7-2|TRBJ2-7
CASSTRLAGGSSYEQYF
>TRBD2|TRBV7-8|TRBJ2-1
CASSGRTSGDNEQFF
>TRBD1|TRBV10-3|TRBJ1-4
CAISEQTGTNEKLFF
>TRBD2|TRBV4-1|TRBJ2-2
CASSQGLAGLTGELFF
>TRBD1|TRBV27|TRBJ1-5
CASSYRDRNQPQHF
>-|TRBV12-3/TRBV12-4|TRBJ1-2
CASSFDSYYGYTF
>-|TRBV5-4|TRBJ2-3
CASSSPFTDTQYF
>TRBD2|TRBV30|TRBJ2-2
CAWMGTSGYTGELFF
>TRBD1|TRBV7-2|TRBJ2-2
CASSLSQGATGELFF
>-|TRBV6-4|TRBJ2-2
CASSARPGTGELFF
>TRBD1|TRBV5-1|TRBJ1-3
CASSRETGGSGNTIYF
>TRBD1|TRBV28|TRBJ2-2
CASSIDRGAGELFF
>-|TRBV15|TRBJ1-2
CATSRDFSGWYGYTF
>TRBD1|TRBV9|TRBJ2-2
CASSARGQGATSTGELFF
>TRBD1|TRBV27|TRBJ2-7
CASSLSDRGPSYEQYF
>-|TRBV5-1|TRBJ1-2
CASSLSGEANYGYTF
>-|TRBV7-9|TRBJ2-1
CASSLDGRGAREQFF
>-|TRBV24-1|TRBJ2-2
CATERGIAGELFF
>TRBD2|TRBV2|TRBJ2-1
CASSPLAGLALNNEQFF
>-|TRBV4-3|TRBJ1-1
CASSQVGGKDTEAFF
>TRBD1|TRBV6-2/TRBV6-3|TRBJ1-2
CASSYPGGGYGYTF
>-|TRBV5-1|TRBJ1-4
CASSQTGPAANEKLFF